This TCR beta chain originates from a study of control samples from healthy donors and cancer patients. The assay was immunoSEQ multiplex PCR, and TCRdb's table has in-frame clones only and misses some. The table includes about 120,000 clones, 80% to 90% detected once. V lost 8 bases, J lost 3 bases, and 8 bases stayed unmatched. The CDR3 length is 15 residues. Germline V gives CDR1 SNHLY, CDR2 FYNNEI. The chain has TRBV2 and TRBJ2-2; TRBD1 aligns across 8 bases. Sequenced material: blood. This receptor was obtained from a man aged 30 to 45 in good health. CDR3 nucleotide sequence: TGTGCCAGCGAAATCCAACAGGGGGACACCGGGGAGCTGTTTTTT. Encoded protein: CASEIQQGDTGELFF.